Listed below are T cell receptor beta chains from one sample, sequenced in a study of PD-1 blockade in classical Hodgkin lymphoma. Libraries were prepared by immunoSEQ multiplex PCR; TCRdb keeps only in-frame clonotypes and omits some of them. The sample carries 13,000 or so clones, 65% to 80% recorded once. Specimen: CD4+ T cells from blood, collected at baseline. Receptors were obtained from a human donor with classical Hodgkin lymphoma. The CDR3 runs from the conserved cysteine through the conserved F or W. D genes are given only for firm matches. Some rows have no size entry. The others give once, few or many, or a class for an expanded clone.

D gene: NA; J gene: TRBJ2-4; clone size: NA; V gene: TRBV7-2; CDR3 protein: CASSLSGGPAKNIQYF; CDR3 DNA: TGTGCCAGCAGCCTTTCCGGGGGGCCGGCCAAAAACATTCAGTACTTC
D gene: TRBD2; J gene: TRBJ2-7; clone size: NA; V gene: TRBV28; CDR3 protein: CASSPRWRGEPDF; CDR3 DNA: TGTGCCAGCAGCCCTAGGTGGCGGGGGGAACCGGACTTC
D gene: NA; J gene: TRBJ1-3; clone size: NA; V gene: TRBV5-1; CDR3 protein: CASSLIDASSGNTIYF; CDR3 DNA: TGCGCCAGCAGCCTTATAGACGCCAGCTCTGGAAACACCATATATTTT
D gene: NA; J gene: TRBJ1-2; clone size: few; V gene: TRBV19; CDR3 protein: CASTGVGANYGYTF; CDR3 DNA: TGTGCCAGTACCGGGGTCGGGGCGAACTATGGCTACACCTTC
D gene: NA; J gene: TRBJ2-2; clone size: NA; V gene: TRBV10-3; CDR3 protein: CAISAQGSDTGELFF; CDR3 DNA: TGTGCCATCAGTGCACAGGGTTCGGACACCGGGGAGCTGTTTTTT
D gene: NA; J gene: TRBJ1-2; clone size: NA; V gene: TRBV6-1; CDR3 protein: CASSEDAYNYGYTF; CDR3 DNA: TGTGCCAGCAGTGAAGATGCCTACAACTATGGCTACACCTTC
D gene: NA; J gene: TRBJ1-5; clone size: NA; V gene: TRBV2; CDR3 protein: CASSRDLLGDQPQHF; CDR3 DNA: TGTGCCAGCAGTAGGGACCTCCTGGGCGATCAGCCCCAGCATTTT
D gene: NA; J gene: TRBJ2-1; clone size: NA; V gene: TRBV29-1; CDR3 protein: CSGKGRNLFDNEQFF; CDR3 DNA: TGCAGCGGGAAGGGCCGTAACCTGTTCGACAATGAGCAGTTCTTC
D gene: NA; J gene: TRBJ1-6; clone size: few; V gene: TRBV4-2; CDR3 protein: CASSQVGGSPLHF; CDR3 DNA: TGTGCCAGCAGCCAAGTAGGGGGATCACCCCTCCACTTT
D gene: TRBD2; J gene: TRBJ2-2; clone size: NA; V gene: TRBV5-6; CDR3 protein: CASSLVGSGGTNTGELFF; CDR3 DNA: TGTGCCAGCAGCTTGGTGGGCAGCGGGGGGACCAACACCGGGGAGCTGTTTTTT
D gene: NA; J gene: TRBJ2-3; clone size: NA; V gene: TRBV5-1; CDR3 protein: CASAVQVTDTQYF; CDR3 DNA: TGCGCCAGCGCGGTACAGGTCACAGATACGCAGTATTTT
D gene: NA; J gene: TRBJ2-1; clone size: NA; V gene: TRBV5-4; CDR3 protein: CASSPGLTNEQFF; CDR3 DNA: TGTGCCAGCAGCCCGGGACTGACGAATGAGCAGTTCTTC
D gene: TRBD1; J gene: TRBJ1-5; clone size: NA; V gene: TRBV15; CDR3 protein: CATSKGQGGQPQHF; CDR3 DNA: TGTGCCACCAGCAAGGGACAGGGTGGTCAGCCCCAGCATTTT
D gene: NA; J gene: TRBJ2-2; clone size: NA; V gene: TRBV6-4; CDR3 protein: CASRNTNTGELFF; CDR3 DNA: TGTGCCAGCAGAAACACGAACACCGGGGAGCTGTTTTTT
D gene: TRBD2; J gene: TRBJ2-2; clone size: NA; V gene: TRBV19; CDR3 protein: CASSISSGGTTGELFF; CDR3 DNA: TGTGCCAGTAGTATTAGTAGCGGGGGGACCACCGGGGAGCTGTTTTTT
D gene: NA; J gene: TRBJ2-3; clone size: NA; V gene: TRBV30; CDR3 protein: CAWSRLSTDTQYF; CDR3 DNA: TGTGCCTGGAGTAGGTTATCCACAGATACGCAGTATTTT
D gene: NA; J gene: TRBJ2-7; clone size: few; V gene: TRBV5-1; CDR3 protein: CASSLDIGGPSYEQYF; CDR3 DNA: TGCGCCAGCAGCTTGGATATCGGGGGGCCGTCCTACGAGCAGTACTTC
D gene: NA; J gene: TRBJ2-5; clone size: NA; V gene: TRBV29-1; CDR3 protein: CSVDEQVETQYF; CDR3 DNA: TGCAGCGTTGATGAACAGGTAGAGACCCAGTACTTC
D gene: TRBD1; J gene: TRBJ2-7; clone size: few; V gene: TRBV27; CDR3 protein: CASSMTGKGYEQYF; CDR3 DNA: TGTGCCAGCAGTATGACAGGGAAAGGCTACGAGCAGTACTTC
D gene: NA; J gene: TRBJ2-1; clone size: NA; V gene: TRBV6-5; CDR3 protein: CASSYSRGSYNEQFF; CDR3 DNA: TGTGCCAGCAGTTACTCTCGGGGATCCTACAATGAGCAGTTCTTC
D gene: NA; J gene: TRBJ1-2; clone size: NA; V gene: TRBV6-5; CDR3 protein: CASSYSIQYGYTF; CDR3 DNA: TGTGCCAGCAGTTACTCGATCCAGTATGGCTACACCTTC
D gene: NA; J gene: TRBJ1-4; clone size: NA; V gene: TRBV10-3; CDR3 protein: CAISIDGSEKLFF; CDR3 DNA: TGTGCCATCAGTATCGATGGCAGTGAAAAACTGTTTTTT
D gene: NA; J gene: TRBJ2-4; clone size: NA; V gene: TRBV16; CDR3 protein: CASSQSRGKNIQYF; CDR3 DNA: TGTGCCAGCAGCCAATCCCGGGGCAAAAACATTCAGTACTTC
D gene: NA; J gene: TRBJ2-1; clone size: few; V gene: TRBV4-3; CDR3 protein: CASSQGGEQFF; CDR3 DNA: TGCGCCAGCAGCCAAGGGGGTGAGCAGTTCTTC
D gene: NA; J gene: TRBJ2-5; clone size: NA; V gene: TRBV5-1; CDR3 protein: CASSLGVGGLQETQYF; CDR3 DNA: TGCGCCAGCAGCTTGGGGGTCGGGGGGCTCCAAGAGACCCAGTACTTC
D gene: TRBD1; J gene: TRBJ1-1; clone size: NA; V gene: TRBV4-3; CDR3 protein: CASRLTGDTEAFF; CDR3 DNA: TGCGCCAGCAGACTGACAGGGGACACTGAAGCTTTCTTT
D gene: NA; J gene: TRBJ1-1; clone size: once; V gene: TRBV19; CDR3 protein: CASRRTANTEAFF; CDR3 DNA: TGTGCCAGTAGGCGGACAGCCAACACTGAAGCTTTCTTT
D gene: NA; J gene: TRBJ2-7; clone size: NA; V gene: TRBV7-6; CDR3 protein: CASSKGGALSSYEQYF; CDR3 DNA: TGTGCCAGCAGCAAAGGGGGGGCCCTGAGCTCCTACGAGCAGTACTTC
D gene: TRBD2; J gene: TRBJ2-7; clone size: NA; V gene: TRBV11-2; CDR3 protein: CASSLDSGGEGYEQYF; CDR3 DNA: TGTGCCAGCAGCTTAGATAGCGGGGGCGAGGGTTACGAGCAGTACTTC
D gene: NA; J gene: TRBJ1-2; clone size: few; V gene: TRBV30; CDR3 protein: CACSREAVYGYTF; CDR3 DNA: TGTGCCTGCTCACGGGAGGCGGTCTATGGCTACACCTTC
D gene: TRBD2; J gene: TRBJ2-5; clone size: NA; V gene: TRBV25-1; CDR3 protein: CASSEYGGGQETQYF; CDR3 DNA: TGTGCCAGCAGTGAATATGGGGGGGGGCAAGAGACCCAGTACTTC
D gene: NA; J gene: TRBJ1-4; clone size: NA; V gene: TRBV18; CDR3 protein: CASSRDRLDEKLFF; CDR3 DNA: TGTGCCAGCTCACGAGACAGGCTGGATGAAAAACTGTTTTTT
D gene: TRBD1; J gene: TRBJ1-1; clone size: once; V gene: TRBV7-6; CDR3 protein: CASSLTGGENTEAFF; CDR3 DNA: TGTGCCAGCAGCCTGACAGGGGGAGAAAACACTGAAGCTTTCTTT
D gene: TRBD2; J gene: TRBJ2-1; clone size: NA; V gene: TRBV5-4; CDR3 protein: CASSLGLAVDEQFF; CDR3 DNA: TGTGCCAGCAGCTTGGGACTAGCCGTCGATGAGCAGTTCTTC
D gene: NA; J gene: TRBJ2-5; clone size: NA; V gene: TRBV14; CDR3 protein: CASSPQGSGTQYF; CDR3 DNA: TGTGCCAGCAGCCCCCAGGGTTCGGGGACCCAGTACTTC
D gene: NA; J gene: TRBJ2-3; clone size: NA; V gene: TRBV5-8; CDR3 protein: CASSLEGQPEDTQYF; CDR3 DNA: TGTGCCAGCAGCTTGGAAGGACAGCCCGAAGATACGCAGTATTTT
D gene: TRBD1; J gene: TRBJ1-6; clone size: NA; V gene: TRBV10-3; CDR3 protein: CASFGTGGSVRNSPLHF; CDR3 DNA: TGTGCCAGCTTCGGGACAGGGGGCTCGGTTCGTAATTCACCCCTCCACTTT
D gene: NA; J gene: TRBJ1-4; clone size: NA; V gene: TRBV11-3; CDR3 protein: CASIPRGGGNEKLFF; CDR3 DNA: TGTGCCAGCATCCCCCGGGGGGGCGGCAATGAAAAACTGTTTTTT
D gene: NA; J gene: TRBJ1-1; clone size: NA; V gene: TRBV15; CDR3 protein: CATSRDLTGGTEAFF; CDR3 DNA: TGTGCCACCAGCAGAGATCTTACGGGGGGCACTGAAGCTTTCTTT
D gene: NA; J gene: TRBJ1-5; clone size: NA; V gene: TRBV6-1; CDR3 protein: CASRMAGGNQPQHF; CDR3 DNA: TGTGCCAGCAGGATGGCAGGGGGCAATCAGCCCCAGCATTTT
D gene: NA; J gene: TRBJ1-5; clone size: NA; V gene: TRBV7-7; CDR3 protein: CASSFGQGQPQHF; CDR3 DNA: TGTGCTAGCAGCTTCGGGCAGGGACAGCCCCAGCATTTT
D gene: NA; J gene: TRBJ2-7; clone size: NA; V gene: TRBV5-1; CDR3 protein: CASSLDRVQSYEQYF; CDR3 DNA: TGCGCCAGCAGCTTGGATCGCGTACAGTCCTACGAGCAGTACTTC
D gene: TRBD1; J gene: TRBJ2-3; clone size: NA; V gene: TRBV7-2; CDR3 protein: CASSLTGGRGMDTQYF; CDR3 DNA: TGTGCCAGCAGCTTAACAGGGGGCCGTGGTATGGATACGCAGTATTTT
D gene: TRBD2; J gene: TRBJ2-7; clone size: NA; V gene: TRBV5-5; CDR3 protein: CASSLGLAGAYEQYF; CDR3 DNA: TGTGCCAGCAGCTTGGGTCTAGCGGGGGCCTACGAGCAGTACTTC
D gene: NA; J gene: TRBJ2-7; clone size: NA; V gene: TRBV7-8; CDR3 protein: CASSLARGGDEQYF; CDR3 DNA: TGTGCCAGCAGCTTAGCCCGTGGCGGAGACGAGCAGTACTTC
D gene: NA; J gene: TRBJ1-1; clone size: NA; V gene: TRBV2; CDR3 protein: CASSEREYTEAFF; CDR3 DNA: TGTGCCAGCAGTGAAAGGGAGTACACTGAAGCTTTCTTT
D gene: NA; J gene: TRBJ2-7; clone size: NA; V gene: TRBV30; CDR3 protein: CAWSVRYEQYF; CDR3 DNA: TGTGCCTGGAGCGTTAGGTACGAGCAGTACTTC
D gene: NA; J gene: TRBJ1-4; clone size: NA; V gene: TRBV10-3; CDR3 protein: CAISESRGVEKLFF; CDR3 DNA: TGTGCCATCAGTGAGTCGAGGGGAGTTGAAAAACTGTTTTTT